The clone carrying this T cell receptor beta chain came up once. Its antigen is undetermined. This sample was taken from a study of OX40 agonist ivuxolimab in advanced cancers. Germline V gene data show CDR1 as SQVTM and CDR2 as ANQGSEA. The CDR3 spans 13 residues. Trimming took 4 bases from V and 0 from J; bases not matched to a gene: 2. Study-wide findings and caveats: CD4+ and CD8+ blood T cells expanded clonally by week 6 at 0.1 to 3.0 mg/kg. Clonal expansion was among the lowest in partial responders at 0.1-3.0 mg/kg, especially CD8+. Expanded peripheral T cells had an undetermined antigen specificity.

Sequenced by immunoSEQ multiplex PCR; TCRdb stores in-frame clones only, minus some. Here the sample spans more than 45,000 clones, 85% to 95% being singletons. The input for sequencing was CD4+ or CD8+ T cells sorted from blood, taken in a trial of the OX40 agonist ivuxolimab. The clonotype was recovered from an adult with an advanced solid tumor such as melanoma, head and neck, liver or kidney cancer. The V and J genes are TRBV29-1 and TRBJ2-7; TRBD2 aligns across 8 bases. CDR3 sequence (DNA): TGCAGCGTTGTTAGCGGGATCTCCTACGAGCAGTACTTC. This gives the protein CSVVSGISYEQYF.